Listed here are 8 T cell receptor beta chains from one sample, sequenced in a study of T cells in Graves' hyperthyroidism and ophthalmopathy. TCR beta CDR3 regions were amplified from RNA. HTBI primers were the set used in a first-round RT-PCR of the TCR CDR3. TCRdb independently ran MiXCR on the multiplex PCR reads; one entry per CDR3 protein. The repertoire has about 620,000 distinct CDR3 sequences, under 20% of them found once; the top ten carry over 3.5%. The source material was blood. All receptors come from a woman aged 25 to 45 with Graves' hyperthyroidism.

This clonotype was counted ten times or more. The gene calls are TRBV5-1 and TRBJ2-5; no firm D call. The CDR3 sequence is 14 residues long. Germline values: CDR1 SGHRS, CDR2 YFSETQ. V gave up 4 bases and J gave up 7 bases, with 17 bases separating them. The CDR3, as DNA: TGCGCCAGCAGCCCCGCCAGCCCTGATGGGACCCAGTACTTC. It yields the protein CASSPASPDGTQYF.

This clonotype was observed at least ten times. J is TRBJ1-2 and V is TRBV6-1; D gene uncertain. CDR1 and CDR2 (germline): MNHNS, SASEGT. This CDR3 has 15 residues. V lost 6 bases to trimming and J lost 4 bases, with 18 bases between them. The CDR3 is CASSPRRGNGYGYTF. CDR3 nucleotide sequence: TGTGCCAGCAGCCCACGGCGGGGAAATGGCTATGGCTACACCTTC.

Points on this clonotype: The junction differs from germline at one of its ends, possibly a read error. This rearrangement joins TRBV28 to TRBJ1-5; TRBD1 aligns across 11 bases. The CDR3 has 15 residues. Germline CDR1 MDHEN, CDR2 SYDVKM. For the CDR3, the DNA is TGTGCCGGCAGAGCCGGGACAGGGGGACGACAGCCCCAGCATTTT. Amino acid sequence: CAGRAGTGGRQPQHF.

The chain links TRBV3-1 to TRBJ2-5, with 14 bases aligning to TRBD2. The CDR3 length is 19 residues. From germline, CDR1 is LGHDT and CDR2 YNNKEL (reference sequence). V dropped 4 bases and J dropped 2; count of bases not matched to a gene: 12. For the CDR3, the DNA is TGTGCCAGCAGCCCCCCGACTAGCGGGAGGGCTTCGTGGCAAGAGACCCAGTACTTC. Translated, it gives CASSPPTSGRASWQETQYF.

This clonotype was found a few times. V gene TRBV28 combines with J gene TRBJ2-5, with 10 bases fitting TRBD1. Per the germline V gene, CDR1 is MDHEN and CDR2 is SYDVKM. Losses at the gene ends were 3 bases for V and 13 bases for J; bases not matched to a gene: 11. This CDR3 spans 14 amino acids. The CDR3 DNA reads TGTGCCAGCAGTTTGGACAGGGGGGGGGGAACTCGGTACTTC. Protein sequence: CASSLDRGGGTRYF.

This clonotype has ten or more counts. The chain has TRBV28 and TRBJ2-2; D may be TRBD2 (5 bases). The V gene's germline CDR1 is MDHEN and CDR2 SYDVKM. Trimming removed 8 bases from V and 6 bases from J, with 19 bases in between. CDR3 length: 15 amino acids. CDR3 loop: CASCPGSDSAGELFF. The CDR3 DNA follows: TGTGCCAGCTGCCCGGGGAGTGATTCGGCCGGGGAGCTGTTTTTT.

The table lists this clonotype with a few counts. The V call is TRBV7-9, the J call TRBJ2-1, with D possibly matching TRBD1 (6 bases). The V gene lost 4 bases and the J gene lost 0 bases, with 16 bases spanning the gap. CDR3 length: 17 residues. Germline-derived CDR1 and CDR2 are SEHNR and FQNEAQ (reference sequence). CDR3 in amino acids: CASSSPVQGYSYNEQFF. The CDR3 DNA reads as TGTGCCAGCAGCTCCCCGGTACAGGGATACTCCTACAATGAGCAGTTCTTC.

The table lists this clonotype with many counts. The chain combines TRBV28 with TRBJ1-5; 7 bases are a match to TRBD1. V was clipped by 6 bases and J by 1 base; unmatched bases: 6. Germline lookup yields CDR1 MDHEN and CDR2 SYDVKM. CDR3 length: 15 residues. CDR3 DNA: TGTGCCAGCAGACGGGACAGAAAAAGCAATCAGCCCCAGCATTTT. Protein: CASRRDRKSNQPQHF.